The 30 T cell receptor beta chains listed next were all sequenced from one sample in a study of blood T cells in healthy people across ages. The authors ran a second PCR of about 6 to 11 cycles using a sample-barcoded 5' primer and a J-beta primer mix. TCRdb redid the calling of the 5' RACE reads with MiXCR, one entry per CDR3 protein. The sample carries roughly 1,300,000 distinct CDR3 sequences, around 59% recorded once. Sequencing used blood. These receptors originate from a man between 18 and 29 years old in good health.

This chain uses TRBV9 with TRBJ1-4; 7 nucleotides agree with TRBD1. With 3 bases clipped from V and 4 bases from J, the junction kept 6 bases outside the gene matches. Germline V lookup: CDR1 SGDLS, CDR2 YYNGEE. CDR3 length: 15 residues. CDR3 sequence: CASSGPGQYNEKLFF. The DNA of the CDR3 is TGTGCCAGCAGCGGGCCGGGACAGTATAATGAAAAACTGTTTTTT. Based on the CDR3 plus reference TRBV9 and TRBJ1-4, the full variable domain is DSGVTQTPKHLITATGQRVTLRCSPRSGDLSVYWYQQSLDQGLQFLIQYYNGEERAKGNILERFSAQQFPDLHSELNLSSLELGDSALYFCASSGPGQYNEKLFFGSGTQLSVL.

In nucleotides, the CDR3 is TGCAGCGGAAGCGGGAGCTTGTACGAGCAGTACTTC. Protein: CSGSGSLYEQYF. The gene calls are TRBV20-1 and TRBJ2-7, with 8 bases fitting TRBD2. This CDR3 is built from 12 residues. Germline CDR1 and CDR2: DFQATT and SNEGSKA (reference sequence).

The V gene is TRBV15, the J gene TRBJ1-1, with TRBD1 identical over 7 bases. The germline CDR1 and CDR2 sequences are LNHNV and YYDKDF (reference sequence). V shed 3 bases and J 3 bases; nucleotides not matched to a gene: 13. The CDR3 length is 17 residues. CDR3 bases: TGTGCCACCAGCAGGGTTGGGAGGGGGCGGTTGTACACTGAAGCTTTCTTT. Amino acids: CATSRVGRGRLYTEAFF.

The sample holds a few counts of this clonotype. The gene calls are TRBV20-1 and TRBJ1-1, with D perhaps matching TRBD1 (6 bases). Germline lookup yields CDR1 DFQATT and CDR2 SNEGSKA (reference sequence). The V gene lost 3 bases and the J gene lost 1 base, with 9 bases spanning the gap. The length of the CDR3 is 13 residues. CDR3 in amino acids: CSARNRENTEAFF. The CDR3 DNA follows: TGCAGTGCTAGGAACAGGGAGAACACTGAAGCTTTCTTT.

The chain has TRBV20-1 and TRBJ2-7, with D possibly being TRBD2 (5 bases). The CDR3 totals 14 residues. Germline V gives CDR1 DFQATT, CDR2 SNEGSKA (reference sequence). Between the trimmed V and J ends, which lost 0 bases and 6 bases, there was a span of 15 bases. CDR3 nucleotides: TGCAGTGCTAGAGAGGTCCGGACTTATACCGAGCAGTACTTC. It is translated as CSAREVRTYTEQYF.

This sequence joins TRBV10-3 and TRBJ2-7, with D unclear. V was clipped by 0 bases and J by 12 bases, with 12 bases between them. Germline assignment: CDR1 ENHRY and CDR2 SYGVKD. The CDR3 totals 12 residues. CDR3 region: CAISESGYPVYF. In nucleotides, the CDR3 is TGTGCCATCAGTGAGTCGGGCTACCCGGTGTACTTC.

V usage is TRBV7-2 and J usage is TRBJ1-2; D remains ambiguous. Germline V gene data show CDR1 as SGHTA and CDR2 as FQGNSA. V was clipped by 1 base and J by 8 bases, with 8 bases between them. This CDR3 comprises 12 residues. The CDR3 loop is CASSLGTNGYTF. CDR3 DNA: TGTGCCAGCAGCTTAGGGACCAACGGCTACACCTTC.

The V call is TRBV4-1, the J call TRBJ2-7; TRBD2 agrees at 13 bases. CDR1 and CDR2 from the germline V gene are MGHRA and YSYEKL. After removal of 4 bases from V and 5 bases from J, the junction contained 11 bases not matched to a gene. This CDR3 has 17 amino acids. CDR3 protein: CASSPLAGGKGSHEQYF. DNA for the CDR3: TGCGCCAGCAGCCCACTAGCGGGGGGGAAGGGATCCCACGAGCAGTACTTC.

Written as DNA, the CDR3 is TGCAGTGCCCCGGGAGAAATTAATCAGCCCCAGCATTTT. Its protein is CSAPGEINQPQHF. V usage is TRBV20-1 and J usage is TRBJ1-5; D gene uncertain. Trimming removed 6 bases from V and 4 bases from J, with 13 bases in between. Germline CDR1 and CDR2: DFQATT and SNEGSKA (reference sequence). This CDR3 has 13 amino acids.

This clonotype was observed a few times. V is TRBV4-2 and J is TRBJ2-5; a weak D match, TRBD2 (5 bases). Trimming removed 3 bases from V and 2 bases from J, with 16 bases in between. CDR3 length: 16 residues. CDR1 LGHNA and CDR2 YNFKEQ come from the germline V gene. The chain's CDR3 is CASSHSLSGIQETQYF. The CDR3, as DNA: TGTGCCAGCAGCCATTCTTTGTCGGGGATTCAAGAGACCCAGTACTTC.

The rearrangement joins TRBV6-2 or TRBV6-3 to TRBJ1-1, with D unresolved. With 7 bases removed from V and 4 bases from J, the gap between germline ends came to 16 bases. The length of the CDR3 is 14 residues. Germline assignment: CDR1 MNHEY and CDR2 SVGEGT. For the CDR3, the DNA is TGTGCCAGCAACCCTCCCCCGGGTCTCACTGAAGCTTTCTTT. Its protein is CASNPPPGLTEAFF.

This clonotype was detected only a few times. The chain carries TRBV6-5 and TRBJ2-1; D is possibly TRBD2 (6 bases). V was pared by 8 bases and J by 8 bases, with 13 bases between. The CDR3 spans 12 residues. Germline lookup yields CDR1 MNHEY and CDR2 SVGAGI. CDR3 DNA sequence: TGTGCCAGCGCGGGGTTTAACGATGAGCAGTTCTTC. The encoded protein is CASAGFNDEQFF.

This clonotype appeared a few times. The chain joins TRBV20-1 to TRBJ1-1, with 7 nucleotides matching TRBD1. Germline CDR1 is DFQATT and CDR2 is SNEGSKA (reference sequence). J lost 0 bases, V lost 4 bases, and 5 bases had no gene match. This CDR3 is built from 14 residues. The CDR3 sequence: CSATQTGVNTEAFF. The CDR3 nucleotides are TGCAGTGCTACCCAAACAGGGGTGAACACTGAAGCTTTCTTT.

The chain is built from TRBV7-9 and TRBJ2-1; D call uncertain. Trimming took 4 bases from V and 0 from J, leaving 10 bases between them. The CDR3 consists of 15 residues. Germline-derived CDR1 and CDR2 are SEHNR and FQNEAQ (reference sequence). The CDR3 loop is CASSYTGHSYNEQFF. CDR3 coding DNA: TGTGCCAGCAGCTACACCGGGCACTCCTACAATGAGCAGTTCTTC.

This clonotype appeared once. V is TRBV27 and J is TRBJ1-2; D is ambiguous. CDR3 length: 14 amino acids. The ends were cut back, 3 bases at V and 4 bases at J, with 12 bases in the middle. CDR1 and CDR2 (germline): MNHEY, SMNVEV (reference sequence). DNA of the CDR3: TGTGCCAGCAGTTTGAAAGCTATCGGCTATGGCTACACCTTC. Translation: CASSLKAIGYGYTF.

In this sample, this clonotype turned up a few times. The V and J genes are TRBV7-2 and TRBJ2-6; the D gene is possibly TRBD2 (5 bases). The V gene lost 3 bases and the J gene lost 0 bases, with 9 bases spanning the gap. Germline assignment: CDR1 SGHTA and CDR2 FQGNSA. The CDR3 length is 16 residues. The CDR3 is CASSLRGHSGANVLTF. CDR3 nucleotide sequence: TGTGCCAGCAGCTTGAGAGGGCACTCTGGGGCCAACGTCCTGACTTTC.

The gene calls are TRBV7-9 and TRBJ2-3; D is uncertain. CDR3 size: 19 residues. The V end was cut by 0 bases, the J end by 0 bases, with 19 bases between. CDR1 is SEHNR and CDR2 is FQNEAQ in the germline V gene (reference sequence). Here the CDR3 reads CASSLAVSGSSLSTDTQYF. The CDR3 DNA reads TGTGCCAGCAGCTTAGCTGTTTCTGGGTCGTCCCTCAGCACAGATACGCAGTATTTT.

This sequence joins TRBV6-2 or TRBV6-3 and TRBJ2-4; D is unclear. Gene TRBJ2-7 matches the end of the DNA better, so the J call may be wrong. The CDR3 runs to 13 residues. Per germline, CDR1 MNHEY and CDR2 SVGEGT. CDR3 in amino acids: CASKRAPGYEQYF. The CDR3 nucleotides are TGTGCCAGCAAAAGGGCCCCTGGCTACGAGCAGTACTTC.

This clonotype was counted once. This sequence joins TRBV19 and TRBJ1-5; D may be TRBD1 (5 bases). Germline CDR1 is LNHDA and CDR2 is SQIVND (reference sequence). This CDR3 is 10 amino acids long. The CDR3 is CAGGGQPQHF. In DNA form, the CDR3 reads TGTGCTGGGGGAGGGCAGCCCCAGCATTTT.

CDR3 amino acids: CASSLGIGKSYGQYF. The CDR3 DNA follows: TGCGCCAGCAGCTTGGGAATCGGAAAGTCCTACGGGCAGTACTTC. This chain connects TRBV5-1 to TRBJ2-5; D unresolved. V was cut by 0 bases and J by 11 bases, with 20 bases left in between. The CDR3 covers 15 residues. CDR1 and CDR2 from the germline V gene are SGHRS and YFSETQ.

The chain recombines TRBV7-9 with TRBJ2-1; D might be TRBD1 or TRBD2, each matching 5 bases. CDR1 is SEHNR and CDR2 is FQNEAQ in the germline V gene (reference sequence). V lost 5 bases, J lost 6 bases, and 17 bases lay in between. The CDR3 loop spans 15 amino acids. As DNA, the CDR3 is TGTGCCAGCAGCCCCGATCCGGGACCTTTCAATGAGCAGTTCTTC. This gives the protein CASSPDPGPFNEQFF.

The chain carries TRBV4-1 and TRBJ2-7; 8 positions match TRBD1. CDR1 and CDR2 from the germline V gene are MGHRA and YSYEKL. The CDR3 totals 15 residues. Germline trimming cut 2 bases from V and 3 bases from J; bases unmatched to any gene: 6. The CDR3 nucleotides read TGCGCCAGCAGCCAAATCGTGGACAGGGACTACGAGCAGTACTTC. This encodes CASSQIVDRDYEQYF.

This clonotype was counted between two and nine times. The rearrangement joins TRBV6-5 to TRBJ2-7; TRBD1 aligns across 8 bases. Losses at the gene ends were 0 bases for V and 2 bases for J; bases not matched to a gene: 3. This CDR3 has 15 amino acids. Per germline, CDR1 MNHEY and CDR2 SVGAGI. CDR3 nucleotides: TGTGCCAGCAGTTACTCCGGCAGGGGGCCCTACGAGCAGTACTTC. Protein: CASSYSGRGPYEQYF.

The chain employs TRBV3-1 and TRBJ2-1, with 9 bases fitting TRBD2. V gave up 0 bases and J gave up 2 bases; unmatched junction bases: 11. Germline V gives CDR1 LGHDT, CDR2 YNNKEL (reference sequence). The CDR3 totals 19 residues. DNA of the CDR3: TGTGCCAGCAGCCAAGAGGTAGCGGGAGTAGTACAGGCCTACAATGAGCAGTTCTTC. It yields the protein CASSQEVAGVVQAYNEQFF.

The rearrangement uses TRBV6-2 or TRBV6-3 and TRBJ1-1, with a weak D call TRBD1 (5 bases). The germline V gene encodes CDR1 MNHEY and CDR2 SVGEGT. The CDR3 runs to 14 residues. Trimming left V 0 bases short and J 4 bases short, with 9 bases between. CDR3 residues: CASSYSTGGTEAFF. Written as DNA, the CDR3 is TGTGCCAGCAGTTACTCGACGGGGGGCACTGAAGCTTTCTTT.

CDR3 amino acids: CSAQDGTGFYEQYF. CDR3 bases: TGCAGTGCACAAGACGGGACAGGGTTTTACGAGCAGTACTTC. The chain employs TRBV20-1 and TRBJ2-5; 9 bases map to TRBD1. The tail of the sequence fits TRBJ2-7 better, so the J call may be wrong. Germline lookup yields CDR1 DFQATT and CDR2 SNEGSKA (reference sequence). The CDR3 loop spans 14 amino acids.

V is TRBV20-1 and J is TRBJ2-3, with D possibly TRBD2 on 6 matching bases. Per the germline V gene, CDR1 is DFQATT and CDR2 is SNEGSKA (reference sequence). The germline V and J ends were trimmed by 5 bases and 0 bases, with 9 bases remaining between them. The length of the CDR3 is 13 residues. The CDR3, as DNA: TGCAGTGCTGTGGGGAGGAGCACAGATACGCAGTATTTT. It yields the protein CSAVGRSTDTQYF.

The CDR3 region has the DNA TGCGCCAGCAGCCAAGATCTCCCTACCTCCATGCCAGAGACCCAGTACTTC. Its translation: CASSQDLPTSMPETQYF. The rearrangement uses TRBV4-1 and TRBJ2-5, with D unclear. V dropped 0 bases and J dropped 4 bases, with 18 bases sitting between them. This CDR3 spans 17 amino acids. The germline CDR1 and CDR2 sequences are MGHRA and YSYEKL.

The CDR3 loop is CSARVRGGGMSGYTF. The DNA of the CDR3 is TGCAGTGCTAGAGTCCGCGGTGGGGGGATGAGTGGCTACACCTTC. The chain uses TRBV20-1 and TRBJ1-2, with D possibly being TRBD1 (5 bases). Germline V CDR1 and CDR2: DFQATT, SNEGSKA (reference sequence). The CDR3 spans 15 residues. Trimming left V 1 base short and J 7 bases short, with 19 bases between.

The chain carries TRBV3-1 and TRBJ2-2; D is undetermined. V was pared by 3 bases and J by 6 bases, with 8 bases between. This CDR3 is 13 amino acids long. Germline values: CDR1 LGHDT, CDR2 YNNKEL (reference sequence). The CDR3 nucleotides are TGTGCCAGCAGCCATGGGGTTTCCGGGGAGCTGTTTTTT. Protein sequence: CASSHGVSGELFF.